One and the same sample provided the 15 T cell receptor beta chains below, sequenced in a study of OX40 agonist ivuxolimab in advanced cancers. This table comes from immunoSEQ multiplex PCR, and its TCRdb copy is limited to in-frame clones, with some not included. This sample has 65,000 to 90,000 clones, with 82% found just once. The sequencing here drew on CD4+ or CD8+ T cells sorted from blood, taken in a trial of the OX40 agonist ivuxolimab. The receptors come from an adult with an advanced solid tumor such as melanoma, head and neck, liver or kidney cancer.

This chain connects TRBV20-1 to TRBJ1-6; D unresolved. Germline values: CDR1 DFQATT, CDR2 SNEGSKA (reference sequence). V shed 6 bases and J shed 11 bases, with 8 bases lying between them. This CDR3 comprises 10 residues. CDR3 protein: CSAPGPPLHF. CDR3 in DNA: TGCAGTGCCCCGGGTCCACCCCTCCACTTT.

V usage is TRBV4-3 and J usage is TRBJ2-3; TRBD2 is a possible D gene (6 bases). V lost 2 bases, J lost 4 bases, and 16 bases lay in between. Looked up from germline, CDR1 is LGHNA and CDR2 is YSLEER. The CDR3 runs 16 residues. CDR3 protein: CASSQLRRDSPDTQYF. The CDR3 bases are TGCGCCAGCAGCCAACTCCGCCGGGACTCTCCAGATACGCAGTATTTT.

This clone was observed once. The J gene is TRBJ1-2, the V gene TRBV6-6; weak D call: TRBD1 (6 bases). The length of the CDR3 is 15 residues. CDR1 is MNHNY and CDR2 is SVGAGI in the germline V gene (reference sequence). Trimming took 5 bases from V and 4 from J, leaving 17 bases between them. CDR3 sequence: CASSPQRGVLYGYTF. CDR3 coding DNA: TGTGCCAGCAGTCCCCAGAGGGGGGTCCTCTATGGCTACACCTTC.

The genes are TRBV18 and TRBJ1-2; no definite D call. The CDR3 is made up of 13 amino acids. Per germline, CDR1 KGHSH and CDR2 LQKENI. V was trimmed by 4 bases and J by 4 bases, leaving 10 bases between them. The CDR3 region is CASSLERAYGYTF. As DNA, the CDR3 is TGTGCCAGCTCACTTGAGCGTGCCTATGGCTACACCTTC.

This rearrangement joins TRBV6-1 to TRBJ2-5; D may be TRBD1 (6 bases). V gave up 5 bases and J gave up 1 base, with 11 bases separating them. The CDR3 has 14 amino acids. Germline lookup yields CDR1 MNHNS and CDR2 SASEGT. The CDR3 loop is CASSFTGSQETQYF. In nucleotides, the CDR3 is TGTGCCAGCAGTTTTACAGGGAGCCAAGAGACCCAGTACTTC.

The V gene is TRBV18, the J gene TRBJ2-7; D unresolved. This CDR3 has 13 amino acids. CDR1 and CDR2 from the germline V gene are KGHSH and LQKENI. V was pared by 6 bases and J by 3 bases, with 12 bases between. This CDR3 reads CASSQAQDYEQYF. The CDR3 DNA reads TGTGCCAGCTCCCAAGCCCAGGACTACGAGCAGTACTTC.

Written as DNA, the CDR3 is TGTGCCAGCAGCTTAGTGGGGCTAGCGCCACAAGAGACCCAGTACTTC. It yields the protein CASSLVGLAPQETQYF. The chain links TRBV11-2 to TRBJ2-5; TRBD2 is a possible D gene (6 bases). Germline V lookup: CDR1 SGHAT, CDR2 FQNNGV. The CDR3 has 16 residues. Between the trimmed V and J ends, which lost 1 base and 2 bases, there was a span of 14 bases.

This chain uses TRBV6-1 with TRBJ2-7; 7 positions match TRBD2. This CDR3 spans 15 amino acids. Germline CDR1 and CDR2: MNHNS and SASEGT. The junction had 8 bases not matched to a gene; V was cut back by 6 bases and J by 0 bases. This chain's CDR3 is CASRDGGGSSYEQYF. The CDR3 region has the DNA TGTGCCAGCAGAGATGGGGGGGGGAGCTCCTACGAGCAGTACTTC.

The chain uses TRBV10-3 and TRBJ1-4, with 10 bases aligning to TRBD1. The V and J ends lost 10 bases and 6 bases, in that order; junction bases with no gene match: 8. The germline V gene encodes CDR1 ENHRY and CDR2 SYGVKD. There are 14 residues in the CDR3. The CDR3 coding sequence is TGTGCCACCAAGAGGACAGGGGGATATGAAAAACTGTTTTTT. Translating gives CATKRTGGYEKLFF.

The chain uses TRBV7-6 and TRBJ2-1; TRBD1 aligns across 9 bases. This CDR3 comprises 16 residues. Trimming at V came to 4 bases and at J to 6 bases, leaving 10 bases not matched to a gene. From germline, CDR1 is SGHVS and CDR2 FNYEAQ. CDR3 amino acids: CASSSTGQGRLNEQFF. CDR3 coding DNA: TGTGCCAGCAGCTCGACTGGACAGGGGCGCCTCAATGAGCAGTTCTTC.

CDR3 DNA: TGCAGTGCTACGACAGTTACCGAAGCTTTCTTT. Protein product: CSATTVTEAFF. The chain combines TRBV20-1 with TRBJ1-1; a weak D match, TRBD1 (5 bases). Trimming took 4 bases from V and 8 from J, leaving 11 bases between them. The CDR3 spans 11 residues. Per germline, CDR1 DFQATT and CDR2 SNEGSKA (reference sequence).

V gene TRBV12-2 combines with J gene TRBJ2-1; whether TRBD1, the table's D call, matches the DNA was not checked. TRBV12-2 is designated a pseudogene. The CDR3 is made up of 18 amino acids. Here the CDR3 reads CASRLLLRAQPWINEQFF. CDR3 DNA: TGTGCAAGTCGCTTATTGCTCAGGGCCCAACCTTGGATCAATGAGCAGTTCTTC.

This rearrangement joins TRBV4-3 to TRBJ1-1; 8 bases are shared with TRBD1. The CDR3 is made up of 14 amino acids. The germline CDR1 and CDR2 sequences are LGHNA and YSLEER. Trimming at V came to 4 bases and at J to 2 bases, leaving 3 bases not matched to a gene. CDR3 bases: TGCGCCAGCAGCCCAGGGGGCAGAAACACTGAAGCTTTCTTT. The encoded protein is CASSPGGRNTEAFF.

The V and J genes are TRBV28 and TRBJ1-2, with a tentative D call TRBD1 (6 bases). V lost 6 bases, J lost 6 bases, and 14 bases lay in between. Looked up from germline, CDR1 is MDHEN and CDR2 is SYDVKM. The CDR3 runs to 13 residues. Here the CDR3 reads CASSRTTGHGYTF. The CDR3 DNA is TGTGCCAGCAGCCGTACTACAGGGCATGGCTACACCTTC.

This chain uses TRBV2 with TRBJ2-7; D not resolved. This CDR3 contains 11 residues. Trimming took 6 bases from V and 7 from J, leaving 10 bases between them. In germline, CDR1 is SNHLY, CDR2 FYNNEI. CDR3 coding DNA: TGTGCCAGCAGCCTGAGCTGGGAGCAGTACTTC. It encodes CASSLSWEQYF.